This T cell receptor (beta chain) was captured by sequencing in a study of cytomegalovirus exposure and HLA in healthy donors. Study information: Of the donors genotyped, about 390 in all, 80% to 85% fell in the Caucasian-associated ancestry cluster.

With regard to this clone: Its antigen is not known.

Study conclusions and caveats: Later on, a genetic analysis was performed. It linked a missense variant in DCLRE1C with V- and J-gene trimming of TCR beta. Within a later analysis, the majority of CMV-associated TCR beta chains appeared HLA-restricted.

A multiplex PCR was run with 60 Vbeta primers and 13 Jbeta primers. TCRdb's copy holds only in-frame clones and misses some; the assay was immunoSEQ multiplex PCR. Here the sample spans under 150,000 clones, 72% being singletons. Germline V lookup: CDR1 SQVTM, CDR2 ANQGSEA. The V gene lost 7 bases and the J gene lost 2 bases, with 8 bases spanning the gap. The CDR3 runs to 11 residues. The sequence came from a man aged 50-60 years in good health and CMV-seropositive. This chain joins TRBV29-1 and TRBJ1-2; D not resolved. The sample taken for sequencing was PBMCs. The CDR3 sequence is CSASGNYGYTF. The DNA for the CDR3 is TGCAGCGCCTCGGGGAACTATGGCTACACCTTC.